Following are 15 T cell receptor beta chains from one sample sequenced in a study of CD8+CD57+ T cells in acquired aplastic anemia. CDR3 and TCR beta VDJ profiling relied on genomic DNA as the template. TCRdb passed the reads through MiXCR, listing each CDR3 protein once. This table has just over 400,000 distinct CDR3 sequences, around 68% appearing once. Sequences were obtained from sorted CD4+, CD8+, or CD8+CD57+ T cells (not recorded which) from PBMCs. These receptors all stem from a human donor in good health, serving as a control.

The rearrangement joins TRBV12-3 or TRBV12-4 to TRBJ2-5; tentatively, D is TRBD2 (5 bases). The CDR3 consists of 14 residues. Trimming pared 6 bases from V and 5 bases from J, leaving 16 bases between. The CDR3 loop is CASSPLPSMETQYF. The DNA for the CDR3 is TGTGCCAGCAGCCCACTTCCTAGCATGGAGACCCAGTACTTC.

This clonotype was counted once. This chain joins TRBV7-9 and TRBJ2-6; D is perhaps TRBD2 (5 bases). The CDR3 is made up of 15 amino acids. In germline, CDR1 is SEHNR, CDR2 FQNEAQ (reference sequence). V lost 5 bases and J 18 bases, leaving 26 bases between the germline ends. CDR3: CASSIGESRVNEQTF. As DNA, the CDR3 is TGTGCCAGCAGCATTGGGGAGTCCCGAGTGAATGAGCAGACTTTC.

This clonotype was observed once. The rearrangement joins TRBV20-1 to TRBJ2-7, with 7 bases lining up with TRBD1. The CDR3 runs to 13 residues. CDR1 and CDR2 (germline): DFQATT, SNEGSKA (reference sequence). In DNA form, the CDR3 reads TGCAGCGCCAGTCGCCAGGGGGTCTACGAGCAGTACTTC. It specifies CSASRQGVYEQYF.

This clonotype has ten or more counts. This sequence joins TRBV5-6 and TRBJ2-2; D possibly corresponds to TRBD1 (5 bases). Germline CDR1 and CDR2: SGHDT and YYEEEE. V was pared by 0 bases and J by 7 bases, with 13 bases between. The CDR3 has 15 residues. The CDR3 here is CASSLGLRVNGELFF. Written as DNA, the CDR3 is TGTGCCAGCAGCTTGGGGCTCAGGGTGAACGGGGAGCTGTTTTTT.

This clonotype was counted many times. This chain joins TRBV19 and TRBJ1-2, with 7 positions matching TRBD1. This CDR3 region has 13 residues. Trimming took 7 bases from V and 6 from J; bases not matched to a gene: 8. Germline CDR1 and CDR2: LNHDA and SQIVND (reference sequence). This CDR3 is CASTLQGVHGYTF. The CDR3 coding sequence is TGTGCCAGTACTCTCCAGGGGGTGCATGGCTACACCTTC.

As regards this clonotype: One end of the junction varies from germline; a read error may be responsible. V usage is TRBV7-2 and J usage is TRBJ1-4; TRBD1 agrees at 8 bases. Germline V gene lookup returns CDR1 SGHTA and CDR2 FQGNSA. The CDR3 has 14 residues. The CDR3: CASSCGQGGLRVLF. The CDR3 bases are TGTGCCAGCAGCTGTGGACAGGGAGGCCTACGAGTGTTATTT.

This sequence joins TRBV12-3 or TRBV12-4 and TRBJ2-7; 13 positions agree with TRBD2. The CDR3 has 16 amino acids. The V segment lost 8 bases and the J segment 4 bases; nucleotides outside the gene matches: 11. This CDR3 reads CASPVAGLAGWYEQYF. CDR3 in DNA: TGTGCCAGCCCAGTCGCGGGACTAGCGGGGTGGTACGAGCAGTACTTC.

This clonotype turned up a few times. The chain recombines TRBV5-1 with TRBJ2-5; 14 bases agree with TRBD2. The junction had 4 bases not matched to a gene; V was cut back by 0 bases and J by 9 bases. The germline gives CDR1 SGHRS, CDR2 YFSETQ. This CDR3 is 15 amino acids long. The DNA of the CDR3 is TGCGCCAGCAGCTTGGCTGGGACTAGCGGGGGAGCCCAGTACTTC. Residues: CASSLAGTSGGAQYF.

This clonotype appeared a single time. The chain has TRBV9 and TRBJ2-5; D unclear. Germline CDR1 reads SGDLS; CDR2 reads YYNGEE. The germline V and J ends were trimmed by 4 bases and 10 bases, with 23 bases remaining between them. The CDR3 contains 15 residues. The CDR3 is CASSLPPGPYGYQYF. For the CDR3, the DNA is TGTGCCAGCAGCCTTCCGCCCGGGCCCTATGGCTACCAGTACTTC.

This clonotype was counted a few times. The chain has TRBV29-1 and TRBJ2-6, with unresolved D. V gave up 0 bases and J gave up 4 bases, with 4 bases separating them. Germline loops: CDR1 SQVTM, CDR2 ANQGSEA. The CDR3 consists of 13 residues. The CDR3 sequence: CSVEESGANVLTF. CDR3 nucleotides: TGCAGCGTTGAAGAGTCGGGGGCCAACGTCCTGACTTTC. Supplemented by reference TRBV29-1 and TRBJ2-6, the full variable domain reads SAVISQKPSRDICQRGTSLTIQCQVDSQVTMMFWYRQQPGQSLTLIATANQGSEATYESGFVIDKFPISRPNLTFSTLTVSNMSPEDSSIYLCSVEESGANVLTFGAGSRLTVL.

This clonotype was observed many times. The V and J genes are TRBV10-1 and TRBJ1-3; TRBD1 agrees at 11 bases. This CDR3 is 16 amino acids long. The germline CDR1 and CDR2 sequences are WNHNN and SYGVQD (reference sequence). The V gene end was trimmed by 6 bases and the J gene end by 2 bases; junction bases not matched to a gene: 6. In nucleotides, the CDR3 is TGCGCCAGCAGAGACACGGGACAGGGGGCTGGAAACACCATATATTTT. Protein product: CASRDTGQGAGNTIYF.

This clonotype was detected ten times or more. The chain joins TRBV7-2 to TRBJ2-3; TRBD1 or TRBD2 may be the D gene (5 bases each). The germline V gene has CDR1 SGHTA and CDR2 FQGNSA. Trimming cost V 2 bases and J 2 bases, with 8 bases left between them. The CDR3 length is 14 residues. CDR3 residues: CASSLRGDTDTQYF. The DNA for the CDR3 is TGTGCCAGCAGCTTAAGAGGGGACACAGATACGCAGTATTTT.

This clonotype was observed once. Since the CDR3 does not end with the conserved phenylalanine or tryptophan, this likely comes from a read error. V gene TRBV12-3 or TRBV12-4 combines with J gene TRBJ2-7; unclear D gene. This CDR3 comprises 16 residues. The V and J ends lost 6 bases and 0 bases respectively, with 18 bases between them. CDR3 DNA: TGTGCCAGCAGCGCCTATGGGCAGTCGAGCTCCTACGAGCAGTACTCC. This codes for CASSAYGQSSSYEQYS.

The chain employs TRBV7-6 and TRBJ2-7; 8 bases fit TRBD2. V lost 6 bases to trimming and J lost 6 bases; unmatched junction nucleotides: 7. The CDR3 has 13 amino acids. Germline V gene lookup returns CDR1 SGHVS and CDR2 FNYEAQ. The CDR3 region is CASSLAGIGEQYF. The CDR3 bases are TGTGCCAGCAGTCTAGCGGGTATAGGCGAGCAGTACTTC.

This chain joins TRBV20-1 and TRBJ2-3; 16 nucleotides match TRBD2. J was trimmed by 4 bases and V by 6 bases; bases with no gene match: 13. This CDR3 comprises 18 residues. The germline gives CDR1 DFQATT, CDR2 SNEGSKA (reference sequence). The CDR3 loop reads CSATPGLAGGLGSDTQYF. DNA of the CDR3: TGCAGTGCGACACCGGGACTAGCGGGGGGGCTGGGCTCAGATACGCAGTATTTT.